Listed below are T cell receptor beta chains from one sample, sequenced in a study of CD8 T cells in ankylosing spondylitis. TCRdb re-analysed the 5' RACE reads in MiXCR, keeping a single row per CDR3 protein. This table holds under 950,000 distinct CDR3 sequences, roughly 19% found once. Sequenced sample: blood, either unsorted or a sorted T cell fraction (not recorded which). The receptors shown here come from a male donor with ankylosing spondylitis. Each CDR3 is given with its conserved first and last residue. The D gene is left open where the match is weak. Some rows mark clone size as missing; the rest say once, few, many or name a class of expanded clone.

j_call | d_call | clone_size | cdr3_length | v_call | cdr3_nt | cdr3_aa
TRBJ1-1 | - | many | 13 | TRBV29-1 | TGCAGCGTTCAAACCGGGACCGGAGATGAAGCTTTCTTT | CSVQTGTGDEAFF
TRBJ2-7 | - | - | 14 | TRBV4-2 | TGTGCCAGCAGCCAAGATTTTAGGGGAGACGAGCAGTACTTC | CASSQDFRGDEQYF
TRBJ2-1 | - | few | 15 | TRBV2 | TGTGCCAGCAGTGAAGAGTCGGGTACCTACAATGAGCAGTTCTTC | CASSEESGTYNEQFF
TRBJ1-5 | - | - | 17 | TRBV2 | TGTGCCAGCAGCGTTATGGGGGACACCAGTTCTTATCAGCCCCAGCATTTT | CASSVMGDTSSYQPQHF
TRBJ2-6 | - | - | 15 | TRBV2 | TGTGCCAGCAGGGAAACAGGGTCTGGGGCCAACGTCCTGACTTTC | CASRETGSGANVLTF
TRBJ1-5 | - | - | 14 | TRBV15 | TGTGCCACCAGCAGCCCAGGCATGGGCCAGCCCCAGCATTTT | CATSSPGMGQPQHF
TRBJ2-2 | - | few | 13 | TRBV12-3/TRBV12-4 | TGTGCCACCAAAAGTGGGGTTACCGGGGAGCTGTTTTTT | CATKSGVTGELFF
TRBJ2-7 | - | - | 14 | TRBV6-1 | TGTGCCAGCAGAGAAGGACACCCTTCGGGGGAGCAGTACTTC | CASREGHPSGEQYF
TRBJ2-1 | - | - | 16 | TRBV9 | TGTGCCAGCGGGGGAAGGGGAAAAAGCTCCTACAATGAGCAGTTCTTC | CASGGRGKSSYNEQFF
TRBJ2-7 | - | - | 12 | TRBV11-2 | TGTGCCAGCAGAACTCAACTCGGCGGGCAGTACTTC | CASRTQLGGQYF
TRBJ2-2 | - | few | 16 | TRBV6-5 | TGTGCCAGCAGTTACCTACTGGGACAAAACACCGGGGAGCTGTTTTTT | CASSYLLGQNTGELFF
TRBJ2-1 | - | - | 13 | TRBV29-1 | TGCAGCGTTGAAGATAGAATCGACAATGAGCAGTTCTTC | CSVEDRIDNEQFF
TRBJ2-1 | - | - | 13 | TRBV20-1 | TGCAGTGCTAGAGGGCTAGCTAACAATGAGCAGTTCTTC | CSARGLANNEQFF
TRBJ1-1 | - | - | 15 | TRBV3-1 | TGTGCCAGCAGCCAAACGGAGGGAGTGGACACTGAAGCTTTCTTT | CASSQTEGVDTEAFF
TRBJ1-1 | TRBD1 | - | 16 | TRBV7-8 | TGTGCCAGCAGCTTATCGGAGGCCCGGACAGGGACTGAAGCTTTCTTT | CASSLSEARTGTEAFF
TRBJ2-7 | TRBD1 | - | 15 | TRBV6-2/TRBV6-3 | TGTGCCAGCAGTCAACCGGGACAGCTACTGAATGAGCAGTACTTC | CASSQPGQLLNEQYF
TRBJ2-5 | TRBD2 | few | 15 | TRBV11-2 | TGTGCCAGCACCATATACGGGGGGGTTGATGAGACCCAGTACTTC | CASTIYGGVDETQYF
TRBJ2-7 | TRBD1 | - | 15 | TRBV11-2 | TGTGCCAGCAGCCTATTGACAGGGGGCGCGTACGAGCAGTACTTC | CASSLLTGGAYEQYF
TRBJ2-3 | - | many | 13 | TRBV12-3/TRBV12-4 | TGTGCCAGCAGTTTCGTTAGAACAGATACGCAGTATTTT | CASSFVRTDTQYF
TRBJ1-5 | - | few | 13 | TRBV15 | TGTGCCACCAGCAGAGATCCCGGCCAGCCCCAGCATTTT | CATSRDPGQPQHF
TRBJ1-1 | - | - | 15 | TRBV6-1 | TGTGCCAGCAGCGGATTTACAGGGTTGGATACTGAAGCTTTCTTT | CASSGFTGLDTEAFF
TRBJ2-7 | - | - | 15 | TRBV12-3/TRBV12-4 | TGTGCCAGCAGTTTAGTTCCAACGGACCCCTACGAGCAGTACTTC | CASSLVPTDPYEQYF